This T cell receptor (beta chain) was found in a study of glioma-infiltrating T cells. Amplification of TCR alpha and beta CDR3 regions from RNA used iRepertoire nested multiplex PCR. In TCRdb, the multiplex PCR reads were re-called with MiXCR into one record per CDR3 protein. The sample has a few hundred thousand distinct CDR3 sequences, about two fifths seen once. V gave up 0 bases and J gave up 2 bases; unmatched junction bases: 4. Germline V gene lookup returns CDR1 LGHNA and CDR2 YNFKEQ. There are 16 residues in the CDR3. This clonotype was counted a few times. The sample consisted of glioma tissue, nonneoplastic brain tissue, or PBMCs (not recorded which). The clonotype originates from a human donor with low-grade glioma or glioblastoma, undergoing nonglioma brain surgery, or in good health (not recorded which). The chain is built from TRBV4-2 and TRBJ1-3; 7 bases fit TRBD1. The CDR3 region has the DNA TGTGCCAGCAGCCAAGAACCCACAGGGGCTGGAAACACCATATATTTT. Amino acid sequence: CASSQEPTGAGNTIYF.